The clone carrying this TCR beta chain has a count of ten or more. Antigen: not known. This specimen belongs to a study of naive and memory T cell subsets. The SP2 primer and nested alpha and beta constant region primers amplified ligated cDNA in four rounds. Blood and skin TCR RNA was reverse transcribed with alpha and beta constant primers. TCRdb re-analysed the 5' RACE reads in MiXCR, keeping a single row per CDR3 protein. The table has roughly 60,000 distinct CDR3 sequences, more than 6.5% seen once. Study outcomes and limitations: This RNA-based method may be sensitive to activation-related transcript changes.

A UMI-containing oligonucleotide was joined by 3' ligation to the TCR cDNA template. Reverse transcription used DNase-treated unsorted total RNA, aiming for about 1 to 1000 ng. This TCR was recovered from a female donor in good health.

The CDR3 reads CASRPRARQLNNYGYTF. The CDR3 DNA sequence: TGTGCCAGCAGGCCAAGGGCCAGACAGCTTAATAACTATGGCTACACCTTC. The rearrangement links TRBV27 to TRBJ1-2; maybe TRBD1 (5 bases). Germline values: CDR1 MNHEY, CDR2 SMNVEV (reference sequence). Trimming cost V 6 bases and J 1 base, with 21 bases left between them. The CDR3 covers 17 residues.